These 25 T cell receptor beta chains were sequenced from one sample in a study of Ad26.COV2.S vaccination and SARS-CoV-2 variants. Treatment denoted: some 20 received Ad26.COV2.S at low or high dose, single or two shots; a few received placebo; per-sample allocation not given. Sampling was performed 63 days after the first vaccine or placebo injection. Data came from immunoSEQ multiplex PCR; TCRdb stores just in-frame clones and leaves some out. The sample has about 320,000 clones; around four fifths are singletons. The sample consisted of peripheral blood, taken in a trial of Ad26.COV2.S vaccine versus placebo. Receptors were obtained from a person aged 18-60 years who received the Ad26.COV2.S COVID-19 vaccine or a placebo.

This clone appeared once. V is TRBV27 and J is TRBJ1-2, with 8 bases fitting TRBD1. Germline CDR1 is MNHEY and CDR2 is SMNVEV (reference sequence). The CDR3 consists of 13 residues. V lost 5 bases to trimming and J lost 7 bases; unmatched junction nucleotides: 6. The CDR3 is CASSAIDRGGYTF. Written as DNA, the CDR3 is TGTGCCAGCAGTGCGATCGACAGGGGTGGCTACACCTTC.

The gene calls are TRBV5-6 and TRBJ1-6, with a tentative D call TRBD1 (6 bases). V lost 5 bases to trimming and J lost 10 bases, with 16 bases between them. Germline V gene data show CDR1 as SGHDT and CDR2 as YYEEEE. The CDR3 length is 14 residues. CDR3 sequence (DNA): TGTGCCAGCAGTTGGGAAGGACAGTTATCACCCCTCCACTTT. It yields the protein CASSWEGQLSPLHF. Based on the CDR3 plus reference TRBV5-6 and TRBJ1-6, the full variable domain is DAGVTQSPTHLIKTRGQQVTLRCSPKSGHDTVSWYQQALGQGPQFIFQYYEEEERQRGNFPDRFSGHQFPNYSSELNVNALLLGDSALYLCASSWEGQLSPLHFGNGTRLTVT.

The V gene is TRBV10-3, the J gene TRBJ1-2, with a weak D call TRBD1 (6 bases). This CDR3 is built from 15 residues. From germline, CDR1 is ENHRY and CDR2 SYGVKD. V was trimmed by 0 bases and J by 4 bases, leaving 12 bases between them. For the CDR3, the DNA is TGTGCCATCAGTGAGTCTGGACAGTTCCTCTATGGCTACACCTTC. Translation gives CAISESGQFLYGYTF.

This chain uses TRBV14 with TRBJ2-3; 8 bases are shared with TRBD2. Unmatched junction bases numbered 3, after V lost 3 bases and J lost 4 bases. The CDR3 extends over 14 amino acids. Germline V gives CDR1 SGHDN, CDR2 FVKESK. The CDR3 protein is CASSHGGVADTQYF. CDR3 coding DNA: TGTGCCAGCAGCCACGGGGGGGTTGCAGATACGCAGTATTTT.

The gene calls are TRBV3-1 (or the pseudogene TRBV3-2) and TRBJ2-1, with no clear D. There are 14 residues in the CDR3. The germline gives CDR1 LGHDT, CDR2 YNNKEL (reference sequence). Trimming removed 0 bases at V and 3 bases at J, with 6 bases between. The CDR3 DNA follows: TGTGCCAGCAGCCAAGACAGCTTCTACAATGAGCAGTTCTTC. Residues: CASSQDSFYNEQFF.

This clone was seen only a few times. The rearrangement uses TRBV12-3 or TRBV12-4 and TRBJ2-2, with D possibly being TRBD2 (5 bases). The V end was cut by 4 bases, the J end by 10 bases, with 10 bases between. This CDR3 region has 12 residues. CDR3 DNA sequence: TGTGCCAGCAGTTCCTTCGGGGAGGAGCTGTTTTTT. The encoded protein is CASSSFGEELFF.

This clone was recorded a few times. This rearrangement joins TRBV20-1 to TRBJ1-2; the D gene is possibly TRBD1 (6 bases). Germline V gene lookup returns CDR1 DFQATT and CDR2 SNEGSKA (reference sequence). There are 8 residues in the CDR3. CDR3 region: CRGGGDTF. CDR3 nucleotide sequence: TGCAGGGGGGGCGGGGACACCTTC.

CDR3 in amino acids: CASSLSALALASYNEQFF. Here the CDR3 DNA reads TGTGCCAGCAGTTTATCGGCGCTAGCGTTAGCCTCCTACAATGAGCAGTTCTTC. The chain couples TRBV27 to TRBJ2-1; weak D call: TRBD2 (6 bases). This CDR3 has 18 amino acids. With 0 bases removed from V and 0 bases from J, the gap between germline ends came to 15 bases. In germline, CDR1 is MNHEY, CDR2 SMNVEV (reference sequence).

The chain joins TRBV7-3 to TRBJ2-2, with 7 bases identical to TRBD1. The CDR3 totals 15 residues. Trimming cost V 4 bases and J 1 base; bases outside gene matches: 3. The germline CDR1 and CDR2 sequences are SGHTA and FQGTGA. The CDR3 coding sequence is TGTGCCAGCAGCTCCGGGACAGTGAACACCGGGGAGCTGTTTTTT. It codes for CASSSGTVNTGELFF. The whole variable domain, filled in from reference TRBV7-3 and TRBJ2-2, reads GAGVSQTPSNKVTEKGKYVELRCDPISGHTALYWYRQSLGQGPEFLIYFQGTGAADDSGLPNDRFFAVRPEGSVSTLKIQRTERGDSAVYLCASSSGTVNTGELFFGEGSRLTVL.

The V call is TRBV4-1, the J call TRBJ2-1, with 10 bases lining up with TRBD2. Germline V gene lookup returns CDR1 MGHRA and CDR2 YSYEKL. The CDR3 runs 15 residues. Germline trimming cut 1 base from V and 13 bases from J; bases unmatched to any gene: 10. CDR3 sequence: CASSQVGLAGVDQFF. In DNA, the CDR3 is TGCGCCAGCAGCCAAGTAGGCCTAGCGGGGGTAGATCAGTTCTTC.

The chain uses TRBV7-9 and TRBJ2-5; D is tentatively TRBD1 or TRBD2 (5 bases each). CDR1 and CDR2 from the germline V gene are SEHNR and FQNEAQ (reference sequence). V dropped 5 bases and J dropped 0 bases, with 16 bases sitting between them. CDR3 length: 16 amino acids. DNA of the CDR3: TGTGCCAGCAGCGGTGTGGGGGACGGAAACCAAGAGACCCAGTACTTC. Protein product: CASSGVGDGNQETQYF.

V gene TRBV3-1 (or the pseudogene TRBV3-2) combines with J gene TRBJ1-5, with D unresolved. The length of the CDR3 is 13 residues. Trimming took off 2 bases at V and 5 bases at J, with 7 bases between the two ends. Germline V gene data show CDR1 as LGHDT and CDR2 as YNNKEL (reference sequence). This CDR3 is CASSQMTDQPQHF. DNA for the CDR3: TGTGCCAGCAGCCAAATGACGGATCAGCCCCAGCATTTT.

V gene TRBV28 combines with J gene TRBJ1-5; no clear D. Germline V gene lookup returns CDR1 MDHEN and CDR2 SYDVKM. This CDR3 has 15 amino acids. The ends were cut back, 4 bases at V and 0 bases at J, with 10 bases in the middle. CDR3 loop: CASSSPGYSNQPQHF. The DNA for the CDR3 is TGTGCCAGCAGTTCCCCGGGTTATAGCAATCAGCCCCAGCATTTT. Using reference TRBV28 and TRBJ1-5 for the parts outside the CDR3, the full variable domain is DVKVTQSSRYLVKRTGEKVFLECVQDMDHENMFWYRQDPGLGLRLIYFSYDVKMKEKGDIPEGYSVSREKKERFSLILESASTNQTSMYLCASSSPGYSNQPQHFGDGTRLSIL.

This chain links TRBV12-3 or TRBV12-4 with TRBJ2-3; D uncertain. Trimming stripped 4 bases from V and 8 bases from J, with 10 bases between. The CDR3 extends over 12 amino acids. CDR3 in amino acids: CASSSVGGTQYF. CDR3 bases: TGTGCCAGCAGTTCCGTAGGCGGTACGCAGTATTTT.

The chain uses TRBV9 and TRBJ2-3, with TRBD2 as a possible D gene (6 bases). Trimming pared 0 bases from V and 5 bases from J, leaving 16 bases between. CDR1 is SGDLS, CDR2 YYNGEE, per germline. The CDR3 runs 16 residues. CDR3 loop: CASSVAPVGGLDTQYF. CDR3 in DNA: TGTGCCAGCAGCGTAGCCCCCGTGGGGGGATTAGATACGCAGTATTTT.

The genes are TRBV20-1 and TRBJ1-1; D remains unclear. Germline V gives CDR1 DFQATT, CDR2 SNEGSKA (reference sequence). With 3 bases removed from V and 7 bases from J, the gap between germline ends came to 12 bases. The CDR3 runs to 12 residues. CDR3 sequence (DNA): TGCAGTGCTAGTAGATCTCATGGTGAAGCTTTCTTT. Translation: CSASRSHGEAFF.

In DNA form, the CDR3 reads TGTGCCAGCAGCCGATCAGGGAGGGTCACAGATACGCAGTATTTT. This sequence encodes CASSRSGRVTDTQYF. This chain uses TRBV11-2 with TRBJ2-3; 7 bases agree with TRBD2. CDR1 SGHAT and CDR2 FQNNGV come from the germline V gene. The junction had 7 bases not matched to a gene; V was cut back by 5 bases and J by 2 bases. This CDR3 is built from 15 residues.

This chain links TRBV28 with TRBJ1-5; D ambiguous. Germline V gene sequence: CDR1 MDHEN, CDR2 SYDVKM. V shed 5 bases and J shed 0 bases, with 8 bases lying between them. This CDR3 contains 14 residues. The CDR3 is CASSPSISNQPQHF. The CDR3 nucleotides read TGTGCCAGCAGTCCCTCGATTAGCAATCAGCCCCAGCATTTT.

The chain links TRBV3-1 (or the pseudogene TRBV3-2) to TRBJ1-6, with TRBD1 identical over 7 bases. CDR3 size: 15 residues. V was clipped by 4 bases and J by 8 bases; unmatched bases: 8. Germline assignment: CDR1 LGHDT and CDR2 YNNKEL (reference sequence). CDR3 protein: CASSRSRQGYSPLHF. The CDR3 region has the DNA TGTGCCAGCAGCCGAAGTCGACAGGGCTATTCACCCCTCCACTTT.

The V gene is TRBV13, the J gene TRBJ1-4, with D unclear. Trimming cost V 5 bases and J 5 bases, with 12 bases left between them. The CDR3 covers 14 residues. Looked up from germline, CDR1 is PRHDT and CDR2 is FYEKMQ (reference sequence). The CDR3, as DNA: TGTGCCAGCAGCCCATTTCGGTCCAATGAAAAACTGTTTTTT. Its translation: CASSPFRSNEKLFF. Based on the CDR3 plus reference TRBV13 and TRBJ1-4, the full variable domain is AAGVIQSPRHLIKEKRETATLKCYPIPRHDTVYWYQQGPGQDPQFLISFYEKMQSDKGSIPDRFSAQQFSDYHSELNMSSLELGDSALYFCASSPFRSNEKLFFGSGTQLSVL.

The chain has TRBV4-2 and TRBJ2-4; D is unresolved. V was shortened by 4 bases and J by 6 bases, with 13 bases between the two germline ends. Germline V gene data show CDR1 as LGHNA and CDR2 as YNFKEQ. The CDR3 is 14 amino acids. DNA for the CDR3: TGTGCCAGCAGCCGAAACGGCGGCGGAAACATTCAGTACTTC. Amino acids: CASSRNGGGNIQYF.

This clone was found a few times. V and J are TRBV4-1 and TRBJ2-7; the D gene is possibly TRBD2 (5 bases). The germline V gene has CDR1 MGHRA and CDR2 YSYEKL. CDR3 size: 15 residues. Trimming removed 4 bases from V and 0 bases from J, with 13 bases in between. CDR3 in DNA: TGCGCCAGCAGCCCTTATACGGGGAACTCCTACGAGCAGTACTTC. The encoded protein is CASSPYTGNSYEQYF.

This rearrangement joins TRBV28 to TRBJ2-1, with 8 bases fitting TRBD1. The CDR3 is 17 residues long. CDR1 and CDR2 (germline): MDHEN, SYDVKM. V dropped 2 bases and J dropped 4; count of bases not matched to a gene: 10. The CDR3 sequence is CASSLEPATGVYNEQFF. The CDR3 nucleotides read TGTGCCAGCAGTTTAGAGCCCGCGACAGGGGTATACAATGAGCAGTTCTTC.

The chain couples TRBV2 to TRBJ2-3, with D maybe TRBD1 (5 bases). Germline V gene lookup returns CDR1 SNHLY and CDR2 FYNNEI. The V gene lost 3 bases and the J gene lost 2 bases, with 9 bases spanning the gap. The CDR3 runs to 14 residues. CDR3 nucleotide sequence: TGTGCCAGCAGTGAGGGGCGTATCACAGATACGCAGTATTTT. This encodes CASSEGRITDTQYF.

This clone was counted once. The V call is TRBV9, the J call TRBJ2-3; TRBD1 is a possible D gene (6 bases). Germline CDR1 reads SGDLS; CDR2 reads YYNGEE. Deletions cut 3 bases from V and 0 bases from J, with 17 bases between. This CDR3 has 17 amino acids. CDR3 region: CASSARTGNPSTDTQYF. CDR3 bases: TGTGCCAGCAGCGCCCGTACAGGGAACCCTAGCACAGATACGCAGTATTTT.